This T cell receptor (beta chain) was captured in a study of blood T cell repertoires in COVID-19. The CDR3 covers 14 residues. The germline V gene encodes CDR1 SGHRS and CDR2 YFSETQ. Germline trimming cut 3 bases from V and 3 bases from J; bases unmatched to any gene: 5. The table came from immunoSEQ multiplex PCR; TCRdb's copy has only in-frame clones and leaves some out. The data show over 25,000 clones, roughly 94% seen once. The chain has TRBV5-1 and TRBJ1-1, with TRBD1 matching 7 bases. The receptor was isolated from a man between 50 and 59 years old with active COVID-19. Sequences were obtained from peripheral blood. CDR3 bases: TGCGCCAGCAGCTCCGGGACAGATCACACTGAAGCTTTCTTT. Amino acid sequence: CASSSGTDHTEAFF.